This TCR beta chain was sequenced for a study of blood T cell repertoires in COVID-19. Germline V gives CDR1 SGHDT, CDR2 YYEEEE. The V and J ends lost 4 bases and 3 bases respectively, with 11 bases between them. This CDR3 spans 13 amino acids. Data came from immunoSEQ multiplex PCR; TCRdb stores just in-frame clones and leaves some out. The profile shows more than 95,000 clones, approximately 80% of them singletons. The sample taken for sequencing was peripheral blood. The rearrangement joins TRBV5-6 to TRBJ2-7; D uncertain. This TCR derives from a human donor in a cohort sampled during active COVID-19. In DNA, the CDR3 is TGTGCCAGCAGCGTTTTACCAGGCTACGAGCAGTACTTC. Its protein product is CASSVLPGYEQYF.